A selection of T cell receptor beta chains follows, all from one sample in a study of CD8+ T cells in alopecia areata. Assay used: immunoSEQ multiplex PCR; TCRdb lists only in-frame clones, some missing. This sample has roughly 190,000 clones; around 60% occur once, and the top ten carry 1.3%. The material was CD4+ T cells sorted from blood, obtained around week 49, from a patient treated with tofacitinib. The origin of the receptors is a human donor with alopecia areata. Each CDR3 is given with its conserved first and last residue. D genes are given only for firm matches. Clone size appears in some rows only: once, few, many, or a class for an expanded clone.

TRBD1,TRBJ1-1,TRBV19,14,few,CASSMGQGNTEAFF,TGTGCCAGTAGTATGGGACAGGGGAACACTGAAGCTTTCTTT
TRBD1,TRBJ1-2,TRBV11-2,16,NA,CASSLDLAGGAYGYTF,TGTGCCAGCAGCTTAGATCTAGCAGGGGGCGCCTATGGCTACACCTTC
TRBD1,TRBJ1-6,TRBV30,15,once,CAFLTGGATYSPLHF,TGTGCCTTCTTGACAGGGGGCGCGACGTATTCACCCCTCCACTTT
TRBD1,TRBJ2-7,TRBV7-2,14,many,CASSPRTGGAEQYF,TGTGCCAGCAGCCCCCGGACAGGGGGCGCCGAGCAGTACTTC
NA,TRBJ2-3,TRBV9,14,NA,CASSVITNTDTQYF,TGTGCCAGCAGCGTAATAACAAACACAGATACGCAGTATTTT
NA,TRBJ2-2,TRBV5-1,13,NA,CASRTANTGELFF,TGCGCCAGCAGGACAGCGAACACCGGGGAGCTGTTTTTT
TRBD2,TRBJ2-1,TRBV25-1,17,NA,CASSVPRGGGFISEQFF,TGTGCCAGCAGTGTTCCCCGGGGGGGCGGATTTATTAGTGAGCAGTTCTTC
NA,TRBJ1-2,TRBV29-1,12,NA,CSVLRDGGGYTF,TGCAGCGTGCTCCGGGACGGCGGTGGCTACACCTTC
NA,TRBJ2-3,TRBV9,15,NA,CASSVRKGVTDTQYF,TGTGCCAGCAGCGTACGAAAGGGGGTGACAGATACGCAGTATTTT
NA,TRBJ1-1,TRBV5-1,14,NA,CASSLRDSSAEAFF,TGCGCCAGCAGCCTCCGTGATAGTAGCGCTGAAGCTTTCTTT
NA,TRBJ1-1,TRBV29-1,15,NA,CSAGRLAGRNTEAFF,TGCAGCGCCGGGAGGCTGGCAGGGAGAAATACTGAAGCTTTCTTT
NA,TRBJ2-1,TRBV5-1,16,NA,CASSPGSARDYNEQFF,TGCGCCAGCAGCCCGGGATCAGCAAGAGATTACAATGAGCAGTTCTTC
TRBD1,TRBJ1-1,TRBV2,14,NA,CASRRGQGRSEAFF,TGTGCCAGCAGGAGGGGGCAGGGGAGATCTGAAGCTTTCTTT
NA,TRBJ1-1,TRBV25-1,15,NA,CASTQLGRGHTEAFF,TGTGCCAGCACTCAATTAGGCAGGGGACACACTGAAGCTTTCTTT
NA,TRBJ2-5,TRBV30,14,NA,CASSRGPMGETQYF,TGTGCCAGCAGCCGAGGACCCATGGGAGAGACCCAGTACTTC
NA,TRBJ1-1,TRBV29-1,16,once,CSVMEERRQKTTEAFF,TGCAGCGTTATGGAGGAACGGAGACAGAAAACTACTGAAGCTTTCTTT
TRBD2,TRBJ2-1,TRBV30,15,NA,CAWSVSSGGSSEQFF,TGTGCCTGGAGTGTATCTAGCGGGGGGTCGAGTGAGCAGTTCTTC
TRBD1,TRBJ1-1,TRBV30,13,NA,CAWGQGVRTEAFF,TGTGCCTGGGGACAGGGCGTTCGAACTGAAGCTTTCTTT
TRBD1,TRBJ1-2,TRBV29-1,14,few,CSVLVAGGGKGYTF,TGCAGCGTTTTGGTTGCAGGGGGTGGTAAAGGCTACACCTTC
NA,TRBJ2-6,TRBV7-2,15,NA,CASSLGGRGANVLTF,TGTGCCAGCAGCTTAGGAGGGCGTGGGGCCAACGTCCTGACTTTC
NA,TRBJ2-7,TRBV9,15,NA,CASSVSGSEIYEQYF,TGTGCCAGCAGCGTTAGCGGATCTGAAATCTACGAGCAGTACTTC
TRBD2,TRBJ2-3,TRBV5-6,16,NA,CASSSLERGTADTQYF,TGTGCCAGCAGCTCCCTAGAGCGGGGGACCGCAGATACGCAGTATTTT
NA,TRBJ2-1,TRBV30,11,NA,CAWSVLHEQFF,TGTGCCTGGAGTGTACTCCATGAGCAGTTCTTC
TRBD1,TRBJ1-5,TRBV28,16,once,CASRHTQGAVGQPQHF,TGTGCCAGCAGACACACACAGGGGGCGGTAGGTCAGCCCCAGCATTTT
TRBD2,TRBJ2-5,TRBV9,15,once,CASSILAGGHETQYF,TGTGCCAGCAGCATACTAGCGGGGGGCCACGAGACCCAGTACTTC
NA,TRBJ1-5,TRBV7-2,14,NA,CASSSINSNQPQHF,TGTGCCAGCAGCTCCATTAATAGCAATCAGCCCCAGCATTTT
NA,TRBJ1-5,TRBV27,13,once,CASSWPWDQPQHF,TGTGCCAGCAGTTGGCCTTGGGATCAGCCCCAGCATTTT
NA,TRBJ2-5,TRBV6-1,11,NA,CASSEWETQYF,TGTGCCAGCAGTGAATGGGAGACCCAGTACTTC
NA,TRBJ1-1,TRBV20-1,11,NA,CSARRTTEAFF,TGCAGTGCTAGGAGGACAACTGAAGCTTTCTTT
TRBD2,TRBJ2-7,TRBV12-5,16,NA,CASGFGRPSGTYEQYF,TGTGCTAGTGGTTTTGGGAGGCCTAGCGGGACCTACGAGCAGTACTTC
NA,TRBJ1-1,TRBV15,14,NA,CATSREQLNTEAFF,TGTGCCACCAGCAGAGAACAGCTGAACACTGAAGCTTTCTTT
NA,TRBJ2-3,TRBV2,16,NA,CASTDGPSPSTDTQYF,TGTGCCAGCACCGACGGACCAAGCCCTAGCACAGATACGCAGTATTTT
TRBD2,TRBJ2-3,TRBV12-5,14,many,CASGTGGWPDTQYF,TGTGCTAGTGGAACGGGGGGGTGGCCAGATACGCAGTATTTT
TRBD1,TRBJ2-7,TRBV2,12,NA,CASRQQGVEQYF,TGTGCCAGCAGACAACAGGGGGTCGAGCAGTACTTC
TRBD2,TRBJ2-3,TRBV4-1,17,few,CASSQDGASGGGDTQYF,TGCGCCAGCAGCCAAGATGGGGCTAGCGGGGGGGGAGATACGCAGTATTTT
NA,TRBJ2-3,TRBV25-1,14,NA,CASSASGVTDTQYF,TGTGCCAGCAGTGCGTCAGGGGTCACAGATACGCAGTATTTT
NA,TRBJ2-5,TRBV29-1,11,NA,CSVGHRETQYF,TGCAGCGTGGGCCACCGGGAGACCCAGTACTTC
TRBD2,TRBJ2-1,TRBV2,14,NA,CASSWSSGDREQFF,TGTGCCAGCAGTTGGAGCAGCGGGGATAGGGAGCAGTTCTTC
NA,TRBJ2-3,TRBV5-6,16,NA,CASSIYTLRSTDTQYF,TGTGCCAGCAGCATCTATACCCTTAGGAGCACAGATACGCAGTATTTT
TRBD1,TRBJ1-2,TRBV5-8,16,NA,CASSDPGTGNYYGYTF,TGTGCCAGCAGCGACCCCGGGACAGGGAACTACTATGGCTACACCTTC